This T cell receptor (beta chain) was sequenced during a study of T-cell reconstitution after alpha-beta-depleted transplantation in children. V was pared by 6 bases and J by 3 bases, with 15 bases between. The CDR3 is 14 amino acids. Germline V gene sequence: CDR1 KGHSH, CDR2 LQKENI. For TCRbeta, the library was prepared with unique molecular identifiers. TCRdb re-called the PCR reads with MiXCR, one entry per CDR3 protein. The sample includes some 530,000 distinct CDR3 sequences, about an eighth seen only once; the top ten take around 5.8%. This clonotype has at least ten counts. The input for sequencing was PBMCs from the stem cell graft donor, taken from the stem cell graft. The source of this sequence is a human donor who donated a stem cell graft to a child with combined immunodeficiency. The genes are TRBV18 and TRBJ2-7, with a weak D call TRBD1 (8 bases). This chain's CDR3 is CASSQQGEGYEQYF. CDR3 in DNA: TGTGCCAGCTCCCAACAGGGGGAGGGCTACGAGCAGTACTTC.